This entry concerns a single TCR beta chain. Its cognate antigen is unknown. Donors were ostensibly healthy at sampling, although undocumented immune exposures were probable. Germline trimming cut 6 bases from V and 4 bases from J; bases unmatched to any gene: 6. Germline V gene data show CDR1 as MNHEY and CDR2 as SVGAGI. This CDR3 contains 15 residues. It was with 60 Vbeta and 13 Jbeta primers that the PCR ran. Clones were read by immunoSEQ multiplex PCR, and TCRdb kept only the in-frame ones, dropping some. The data show 95,000 to 100,000 clones, with 65% to 80% seen just once and under 2% held by the top ten. This entry is derived from a study of cytomegalovirus exposure and HLA in healthy donors. General study findings and limits: In a later analysis, the majority of CMV-associated beta chains seemingly showed HLA restriction. Cytomegalovirus association was listed for 164 TCR beta chains.

Material: PBMCs. V and J are TRBV6-5 and TRBJ2-3, with 11 bases matching TRBD1. This clonotype was sampled from a woman aged 40 to 50 in good health and CMV-seronegative. The CDR3 DNA reads as TGTGCCAGCAGCATGGACAGGGGGCACGCAGATACGCAGTATTTT. It specifies CASSMDRGHADTQYF.